The clone carrying this T cell receptor (beta chain) occurred a few times. What it binds is unknown. TCRdb called the 5' RACE reads again in MiXCR, with one record for every CDR3 protein. The sample lists under 300,000 distinct CDR3 sequences, 5.5% to 7.5% occurring once. This sample is part of a study of identical twins. General study findings and limits: Within beta out-of-frame sequences, the excess sharing observed between twins was weaker.

The germline V gene has CDR1 DFQATT and CDR2 SNEGSKA (reference sequence). CDR3 size: 10 residues. With 3 bases removed from V and 7 bases from J, the gap between germline ends came to 6 bases. Separately, the same data were catalogued under a study of T cells expressing NK-cell markers.

The rearrangement joins TRBV20-1 to TRBJ1-1; D not certain. This receptor was taken from a young woman in good health. The sample was CD8+ T cells sorted from blood. This chain's CDR3 is CSASRGEAFF. The CDR3 DNA reads TGCAGTGCTAGTCGGGGTGAAGCTTTCTTT.